What follows are 3 T cell receptor beta chains derived from one specimen sequenced in a study of shared clonotypes between healthy human individuals. TCRdb's copy holds only in-frame clones and misses some; the assay was immunoSEQ multiplex PCR. The table lists about 2.5 million clones, 92% of them singletons, with more than 0.35% in the top ten. The sample consisted of naive CD4+ T cells from PBMCs. As for subset: CD45RA+ positively selected. Receptors were obtained from a man younger than 35 in good health. Some clones in this sample may be carry-over from other donors' samples.

This chain uses TRBV14 with TRBJ1-1; D unclear. Trimming left V 4 bases short and J 3 bases short, with 15 bases between. Germline CDR1 and CDR2: SGHDN and FVKESK. The length of the CDR3 is 15 residues. The CDR3 region is CASSPSLTAYTEAFF. CDR3 in DNA: TGTGCCAGCAGCCCCAGCCTGACGGCGTACACTGAAGCTTTCTTT.

V is TRBV5-1 and J is TRBJ1-2, with TRBD1 as a possible D gene (5 bases). Looked up from germline, CDR1 is SGHRS and CDR2 is YFSETQ. V was clipped by 0 bases and J by 3 bases, with 9 bases between them. CDR3 length: 14 amino acids. DNA for the CDR3: TGCGCCAGCAGCTTGGCCGGGACTTACTATGGCTACACCTTC. Translated: CASSLAGTYYGYTF.

The CDR3 region has the DNA TGTGCCAGCGGCCAGAATGAAAAACTGTTTTTT. As protein: CASGQNEKLFF. The V gene is TRBV7-9, the J gene TRBJ1-4; no clear D. The CDR3 has 11 amino acids. Germline loops: CDR1 SEHNR, CDR2 FQNEAQ (reference sequence). V lost 8 bases to trimming and J lost 5 bases, with 6 bases between them.